A selection of T cell receptor beta chains follows, all from one sample in a study of blood T cell repertoires in COVID-19. TCRdb keeps only in-frame clones here, not all; method: immunoSEQ multiplex PCR. The profile shows some 220,000 clones, around four fifths of them singletons. Sequenced: peripheral blood. These TCRs come from a woman aged 55-75 years with active or convalescent COVID-19. Each CDR3 is given with its conserved first and last residue. A D gene is named only where the DNA matches it firmly.

TRBD1	TRBV7-3	CASSRTGNTGELFF
NA	TRBV29-1	CSVTRTAEETQYF
NA	TRBV6-6	CASSYHQGPPNEKLFF
TRBD2	TRBV3-1/TRBV3-2	CASSQGTSMHNEQFF
NA	TRBV2	CATSGERYQPQHF
TRBD1	TRBV2	CASSLDRGGDGYTF
TRBD1	TRBV5-5	CASSSTGENEKLFF
TRBD2	TRBV7-7	CASSLHPSGSSQYF
NA	TRBV28	CASSLWLNYGYTF
NA	TRBV11-1	CASSPRPPAGETQYF
NA	TRBV29-1	CSVGSRVGRDTQYF
TRBD2	TRBV7-9	CASSLASGLQETQYF
NA	TRBV11-2	CASSFTVDTEAFF
TRBD1	TRBV9	CASSDRQGASGANVLTF
TRBD2	TRBV25-1	CASSRLGGRAYNEQFF
NA	TRBV19	CASSTVEGSEQFF
NA	TRBV18	CASSPVSTAGSSSANYGYTF
TRBD2	TRBV5-4	CASSLGGRAGSRYNEQFF
NA	TRBV6-5	CASSRTGNTEAFF
NA	TRBV27	CASSLRDIRTGELFF
NA	TRBV21-1	CARHRDRSSTDTQYF
NA	TRBV10-3	CAISEGGRNTEAFF